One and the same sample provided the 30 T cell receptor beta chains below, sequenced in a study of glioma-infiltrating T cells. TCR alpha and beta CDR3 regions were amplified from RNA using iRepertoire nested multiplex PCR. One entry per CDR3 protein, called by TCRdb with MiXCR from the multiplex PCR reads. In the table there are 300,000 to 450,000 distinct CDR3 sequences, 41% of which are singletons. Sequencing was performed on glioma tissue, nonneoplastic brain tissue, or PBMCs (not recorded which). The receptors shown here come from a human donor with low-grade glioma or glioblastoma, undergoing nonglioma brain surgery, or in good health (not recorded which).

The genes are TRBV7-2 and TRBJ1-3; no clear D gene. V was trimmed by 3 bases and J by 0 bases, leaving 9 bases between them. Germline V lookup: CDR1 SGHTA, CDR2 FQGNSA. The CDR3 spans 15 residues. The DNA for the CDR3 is TGTGCCAGCAGCTTTACTATGGACTCTGGAAACACCATATATTTT. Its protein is CASSFTMDSGNTIYF.

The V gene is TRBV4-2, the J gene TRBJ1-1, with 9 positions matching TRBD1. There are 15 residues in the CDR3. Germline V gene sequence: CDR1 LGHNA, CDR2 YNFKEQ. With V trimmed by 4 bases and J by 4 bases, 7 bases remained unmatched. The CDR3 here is CASSRYRGQSTEAFF. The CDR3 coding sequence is TGTGCCAGCAGCCGCTACAGGGGGCAGAGCACTGAAGCTTTCTTT.

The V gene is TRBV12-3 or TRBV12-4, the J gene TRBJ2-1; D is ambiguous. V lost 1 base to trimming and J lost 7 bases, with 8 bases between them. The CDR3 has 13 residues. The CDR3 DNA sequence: TGTGCCAGCAGTTTAGACGCGGTGAATGAGCAGTTCTTC. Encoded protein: CASSLDAVNEQFF.

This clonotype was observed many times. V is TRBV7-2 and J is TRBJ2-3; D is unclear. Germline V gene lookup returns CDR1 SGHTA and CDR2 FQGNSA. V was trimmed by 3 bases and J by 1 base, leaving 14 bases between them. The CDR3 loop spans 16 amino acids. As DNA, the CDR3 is TGTGCCAGCAGCTTTGACACCTCCTGGGGCACAGATACGCAGTATTTT. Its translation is CASSFDTSWGTDTQYF.

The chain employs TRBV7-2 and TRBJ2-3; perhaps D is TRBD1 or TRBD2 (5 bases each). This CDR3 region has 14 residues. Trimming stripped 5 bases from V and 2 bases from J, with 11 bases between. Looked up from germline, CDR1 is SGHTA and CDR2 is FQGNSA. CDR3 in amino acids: CASSQRDPTDTQYF. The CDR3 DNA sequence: TGTGCCAGCAGCCAACGGGACCCCACAGATACGCAGTATTTT.

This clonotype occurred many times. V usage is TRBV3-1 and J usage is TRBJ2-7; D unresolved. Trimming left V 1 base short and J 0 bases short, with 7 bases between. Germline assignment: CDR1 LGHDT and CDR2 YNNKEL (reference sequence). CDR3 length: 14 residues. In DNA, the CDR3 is TGTGCCAGCAGCCAAGGGCGCCTCTCCTACGAGCAGTACTTC. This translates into CASSQGRLSYEQYF.

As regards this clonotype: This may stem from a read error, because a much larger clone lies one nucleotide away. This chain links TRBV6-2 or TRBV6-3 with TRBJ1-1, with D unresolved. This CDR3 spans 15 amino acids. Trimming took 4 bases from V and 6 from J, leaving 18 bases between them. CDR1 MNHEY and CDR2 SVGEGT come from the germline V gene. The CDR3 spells CASSLSLVLAPEAFF. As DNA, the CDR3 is TGTGCCAGCAGTTTATCGCTGGTGTTGGCCCCTGAAGCTTTCTTT.

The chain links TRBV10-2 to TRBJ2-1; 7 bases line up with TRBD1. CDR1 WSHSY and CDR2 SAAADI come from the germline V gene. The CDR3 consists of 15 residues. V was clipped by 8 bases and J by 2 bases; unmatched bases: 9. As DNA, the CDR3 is TGCGCCAGCGGTACCGACAGGGTCGCCTACAATGAGCAGTTCTTC. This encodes CASGTDRVAYNEQFF.

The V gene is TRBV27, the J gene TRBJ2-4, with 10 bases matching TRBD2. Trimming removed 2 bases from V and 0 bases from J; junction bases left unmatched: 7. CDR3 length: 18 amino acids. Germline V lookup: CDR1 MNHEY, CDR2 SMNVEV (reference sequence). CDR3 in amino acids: CASSLSLAGVLAKNIQYF. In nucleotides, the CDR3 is TGTGCCAGCAGTTTAAGCCTAGCGGGAGTCCTAGCCAAAAACATTCAGTACTTC.

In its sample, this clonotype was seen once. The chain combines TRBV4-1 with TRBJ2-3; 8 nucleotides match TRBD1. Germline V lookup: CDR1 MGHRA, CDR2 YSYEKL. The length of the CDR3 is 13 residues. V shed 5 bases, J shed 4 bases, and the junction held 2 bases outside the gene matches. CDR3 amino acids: CASSLTGADTQYF. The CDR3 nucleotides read TGCGCCAGCAGCTTGACAGGGGCAGATACGCAGTATTTT.

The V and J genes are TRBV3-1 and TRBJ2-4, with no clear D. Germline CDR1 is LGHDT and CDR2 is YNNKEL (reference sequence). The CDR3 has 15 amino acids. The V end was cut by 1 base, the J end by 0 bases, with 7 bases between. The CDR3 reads CASSQGGLAKNIQYF. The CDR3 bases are TGTGCCAGCAGCCAAGGTGGGCTAGCCAAAAACATTCAGTACTTC.

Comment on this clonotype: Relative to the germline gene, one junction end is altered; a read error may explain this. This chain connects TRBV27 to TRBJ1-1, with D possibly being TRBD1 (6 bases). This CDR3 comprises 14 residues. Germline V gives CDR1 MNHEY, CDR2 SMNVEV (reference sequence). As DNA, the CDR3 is TGTGCCAGCAGTTATACACAGGGAAAAACTGAAGCTCTCTTT. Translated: CASSYTQGKTEALF.

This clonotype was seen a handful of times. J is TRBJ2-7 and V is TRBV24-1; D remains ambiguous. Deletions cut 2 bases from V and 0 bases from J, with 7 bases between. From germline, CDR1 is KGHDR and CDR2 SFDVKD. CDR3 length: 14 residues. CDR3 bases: TGTGCCACCAGTGATTCCGACACCTCCTACGAGCAGTACTTC. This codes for CATSDSDTSYEQYF.

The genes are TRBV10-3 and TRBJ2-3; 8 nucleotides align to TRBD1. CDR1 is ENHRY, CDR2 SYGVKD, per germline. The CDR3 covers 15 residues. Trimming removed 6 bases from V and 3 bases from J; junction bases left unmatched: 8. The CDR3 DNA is TGTGCCATCAGGCCCGGACAGGGTTCGACAGATACGCAGTATTTT. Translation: CAIRPGQGSTDTQYF.

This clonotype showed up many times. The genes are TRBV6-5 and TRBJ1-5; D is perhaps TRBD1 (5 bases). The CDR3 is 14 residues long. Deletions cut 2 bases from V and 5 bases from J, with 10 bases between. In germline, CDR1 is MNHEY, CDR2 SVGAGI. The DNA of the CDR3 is TGTGCCAGCAGTTACCGGACACCGGATCAGCCCCAGCATTTT. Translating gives CASSYRTPDQPQHF.

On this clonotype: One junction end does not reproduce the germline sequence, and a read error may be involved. This CDR3 reads CASSSNSYNEQSF. DNA of the CDR3: TGTGCCAGCAGTTCAAACTCCTATAATGAGCAGTCCTTC. The genes are TRBV6-9 and TRBJ2-1; D is unclear. CDR3 length: 13 amino acids. CDR1 MNHGY and CDR2 SVAAGI come from the germline V gene.

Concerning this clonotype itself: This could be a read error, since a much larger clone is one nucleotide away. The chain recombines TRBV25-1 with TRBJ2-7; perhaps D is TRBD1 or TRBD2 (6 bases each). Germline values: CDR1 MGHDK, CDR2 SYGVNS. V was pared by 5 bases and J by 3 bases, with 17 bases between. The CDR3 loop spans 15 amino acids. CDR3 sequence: CASSRPGDFDYEQYF. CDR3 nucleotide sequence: TGTGCCAGCAGTAGGCCAGGGGACTTTGACTACGAGCAGTACTTC.

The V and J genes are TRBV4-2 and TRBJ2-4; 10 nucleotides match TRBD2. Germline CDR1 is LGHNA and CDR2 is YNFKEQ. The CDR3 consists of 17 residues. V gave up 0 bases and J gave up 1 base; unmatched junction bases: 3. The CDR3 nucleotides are TGTGCCAGCAGCCAAGACCTACTAGCGGGGGCCAAAAACATTCAGTACTTC. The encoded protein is CASSQDLLAGAKNIQYF.

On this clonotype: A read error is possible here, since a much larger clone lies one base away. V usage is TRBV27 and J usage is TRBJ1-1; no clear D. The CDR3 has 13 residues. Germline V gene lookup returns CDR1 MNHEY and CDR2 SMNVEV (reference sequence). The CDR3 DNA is TGTGCCAGCAGTTTGGCGATGAAAACTGAAGCTTTCTTT. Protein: CASSLAMKTEAFF.

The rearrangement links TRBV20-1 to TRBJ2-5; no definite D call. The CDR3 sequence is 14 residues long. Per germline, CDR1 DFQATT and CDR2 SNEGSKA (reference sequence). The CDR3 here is CADRERAAQETQYF. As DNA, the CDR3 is TGCGCCGACCGAGAGAGAGCCGCCCAAGAGACCCAGTACTTC.

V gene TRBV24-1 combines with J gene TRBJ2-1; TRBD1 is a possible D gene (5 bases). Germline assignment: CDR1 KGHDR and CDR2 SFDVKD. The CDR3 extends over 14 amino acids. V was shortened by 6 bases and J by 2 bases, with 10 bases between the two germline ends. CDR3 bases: TGTGCCACCAGTTCAGGGCACCCCTACAATGAGCAGTTCTTC. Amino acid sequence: CATSSGHPYNEQFF.

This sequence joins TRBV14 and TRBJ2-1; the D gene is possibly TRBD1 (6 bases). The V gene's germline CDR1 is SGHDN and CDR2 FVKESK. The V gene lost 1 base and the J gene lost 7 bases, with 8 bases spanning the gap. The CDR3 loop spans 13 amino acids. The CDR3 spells CASSQVRGNEQFF. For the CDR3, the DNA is TGTGCCAGCAGCCAAGTGAGGGGGAATGAGCAGTTCTTC.

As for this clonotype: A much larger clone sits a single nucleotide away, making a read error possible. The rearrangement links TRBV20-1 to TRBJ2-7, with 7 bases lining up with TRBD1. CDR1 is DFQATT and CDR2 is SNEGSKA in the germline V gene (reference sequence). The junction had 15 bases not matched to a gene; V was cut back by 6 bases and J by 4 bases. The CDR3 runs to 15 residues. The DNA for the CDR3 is TGCAGTGCAATATCCGACAGGGAGTATAAGTACGAGCAGTACTTC. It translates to CSAISDREYKYEQYF.

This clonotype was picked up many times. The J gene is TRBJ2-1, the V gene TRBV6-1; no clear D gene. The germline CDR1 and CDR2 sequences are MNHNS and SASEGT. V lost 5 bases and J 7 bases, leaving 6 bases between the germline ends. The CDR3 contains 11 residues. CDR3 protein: CASSHGNEQFF. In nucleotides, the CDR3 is TGTGCCAGCAGTCATGGGAATGAGCAGTTCTTC.

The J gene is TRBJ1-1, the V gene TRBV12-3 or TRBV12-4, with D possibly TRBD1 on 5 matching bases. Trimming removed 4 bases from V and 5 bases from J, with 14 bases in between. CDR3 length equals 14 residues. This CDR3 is CASSYQGVVTEAFF. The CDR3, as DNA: TGTGCCAGCAGTTATCAGGGCGTGGTTACTGAAGCTTTCTTT.

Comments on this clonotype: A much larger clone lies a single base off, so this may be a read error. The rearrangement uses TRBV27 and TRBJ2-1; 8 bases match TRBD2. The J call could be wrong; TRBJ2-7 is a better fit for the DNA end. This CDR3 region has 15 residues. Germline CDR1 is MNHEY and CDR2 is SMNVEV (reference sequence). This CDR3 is CASKITSGVYNEQYF. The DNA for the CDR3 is TGTGCCAGCAAAATCACTAGCGGAGTCTACAATGAGCAGTACTTC.

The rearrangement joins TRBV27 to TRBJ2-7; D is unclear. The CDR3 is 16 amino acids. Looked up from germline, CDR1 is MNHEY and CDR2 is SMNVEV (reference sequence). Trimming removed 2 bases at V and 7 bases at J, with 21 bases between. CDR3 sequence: CASSLVGFANTGEQYF. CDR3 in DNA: TGTGCCAGCAGTTTAGTCGGGTTCGCGAACACCGGAGAGCAGTACTTC.

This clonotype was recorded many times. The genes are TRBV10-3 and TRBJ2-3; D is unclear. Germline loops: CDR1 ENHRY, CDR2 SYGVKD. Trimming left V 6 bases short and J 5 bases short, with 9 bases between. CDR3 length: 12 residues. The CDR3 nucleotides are TGTGCCATCAGCCAAACGATAGATACGCAGTATTTT. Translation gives CAISQTIDTQYF.

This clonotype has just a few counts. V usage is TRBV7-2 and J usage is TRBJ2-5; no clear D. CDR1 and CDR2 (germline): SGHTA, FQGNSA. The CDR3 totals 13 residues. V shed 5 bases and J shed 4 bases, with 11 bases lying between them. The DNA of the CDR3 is TGTGCCAGCAGCCCTTGGGTGGGAGAGACCCAGTACTTC. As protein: CASSPWVGETQYF.

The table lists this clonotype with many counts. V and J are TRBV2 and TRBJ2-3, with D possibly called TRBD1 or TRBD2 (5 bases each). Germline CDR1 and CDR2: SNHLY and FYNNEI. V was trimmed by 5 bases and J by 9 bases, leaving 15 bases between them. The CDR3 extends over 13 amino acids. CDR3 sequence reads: CASSTRDRYTQYF. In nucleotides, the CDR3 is TGTGCCAGCAGTACCCGGGACCGGTACACGCAGTATTTT.